The rows below give T cell receptor beta chains drawn from one sample of a study of T-cell memory formation after mild COVID-19. Via MiXCR, TCRdb re-called the 5' RACE reads, giving one row per CDR3 protein. Counted here are roughly 150,000 distinct CDR3 sequences, less than 25% occurring once; the ten biggest clones make up around 22%. The sample was PBMCs or a T cell subset sorted from them (not recorded which). These TCRs come from an adult woman who had mild COVID-19 (a few samples of this study predate the infection). Cell type and time point are not known. Each CDR3 is given with its conserved first and last residue. D genes are given only for firm matches. Clone sizes are given selectively: once, few, many, or a class where the clone is expanded.

V gene,clone size,D gene,J gene,CDR3 DNA,CDR3 protein
TRBV11-2,-,-,TRBJ2-1,TGTGCCAGCAGCTTATCCGTCACAGCGAGCTCCTACAATGAGCAGTTCTTC,CASSLSVTASSYNEQFF
TRBV2,-,TRBD2,TRBJ2-7,TGTGCCAGCAGTGATGACATGGGAGGGTCCGAGCAGTACTTC,CASSDDMGGSEQYF
TRBV29-1,-,TRBD2,TRBJ2-1,TGCAGCGTTGTCCTAGCGGGAGATCCGTACAATGAGCAGTTCTTC,CSVVLAGDPYNEQFF
TRBV4-3,-,TRBD1,TRBJ1-1,TGCGCCAGCAGCCCCTCCCCGAACAGGGGCGGGAACACTGAAGCTTTCTTT,CASSPSPNRGGNTEAFF
TRBV7-9,-,TRBD1,TRBJ2-1,TGTGCCAGCAGCTCGGACAGGGGGCCCTACAATGAGCAGTTCTTC,CASSSDRGPYNEQFF
TRBV4-2,-,-,TRBJ2-7,TGTGCCAGCAGCCAAGTTTGGGGGGCATCCTACGAGCAGTACTTC,CASSQVWGASYEQYF
TRBV4-1,-,-,TRBJ1-1,TGCGCCAGCAGCCGGGGGGACGGTAACACTGAAGCTTTCTTT,CASSRGDGNTEAFF
TRBV13,-,-,TRBJ1-3,TGTGCCAGCAGCTCTACGGGCTCTGGAAACACCATATATTTT,CASSSTGSGNTIYF
TRBV2,few,-,TRBJ1-4,TGTGCCAGCAGCCCCCCGCCTTTACGTGGTGGGGATGGGGAAAAACTGTTTTTT,CASSPPPLRGGDGEKLFF
TRBV20-1,-,-,TRBJ1-5,TGCAGTGCCCGAACTGGTGGGTTGGGCAATCAGCCCCAGCATTTT,CSARTGGLGNQPQHF
TRBV19,-,-,TRBJ1-1,TGTGCCAGTACCGCCGGGACCCCCAAAACGGCTTTCTTT,CASTAGTPKTAFF
TRBV5-1,-,-,TRBJ1-6,TGCGCCAGCAGCTGGGGACTAAATTCACCCCTCCACTTT,CASSWGLNSPLHF
TRBV29-1,few,TRBD2,TRBJ2-1,TGCAGCGTTGAAATGCCTAGCGGGATCCATGAGCAGTTCTTC,CSVEMPSGIHEQFF
TRBV11-2,-,TRBD2,TRBJ2-5,TGTGCCAGCAGCTGGGGGGGATTCCAAGAGACCCAGTACTTC,CASSWGGFQETQYF
TRBV9,-,-,TRBJ2-3,TGTGCCAGCAGCGTAGAGGCTAGCGCTCTATTAGATACGCAGTATTTT,CASSVEASALLDTQYF
TRBV20-1,-,TRBD2,TRBJ2-7,TGCAGTGCTGGGGGACTAGCGGGGGCCCTCTCCTACGAGCAGTACTTC,CSAGGLAGALSYEQYF
TRBV9,-,TRBD1,TRBJ2-7,TGTGCCAGCAGCGACGGGACAGGGATCTACGAGCAGTACTTC,CASSDGTGIYEQYF
TRBV7-6,-,-,TRBJ2-7,TGTGCCAGCAGCTTGCAGGCAAACTACGAGCAGTACTTC,CASSLQANYEQYF
TRBV7-9,-,TRBD1,TRBJ2-7,TGTGCCAGCAGCTCCGCCGGGACAGGAGTCTACGAGCAGTACTTC,CASSSAGTGVYEQYF
TRBV7-8,many,-,TRBJ2-5,TGTGCCAGCAGCTTCGGGACGGTGGAACTTATGGGGGAGACCCAGTACTTC,CASSFGTVELMGETQYF
TRBV20-1,few,-,TRBJ2-3,TGCAGCGTATGGGGGGATACGCAGTATTTT,CSVWGDTQYF
TRBV7-9,few,TRBD1,TRBJ2-7,TGTGCCAGCAGCTCACACCGACTGGACAGGATCTCAGAGCAGTACTTC,CASSSHRLDRISEQYF
TRBV27,-,-,TRBJ1-1,TGTGCCAGCAGTTTAAACAGGAACACTGAAGCTTTCTTT,CASSLNRNTEAFF